This record concerns one T cell receptor (beta chain) sequence. V was pared by 5 bases and J by 12 bases, with 7 bases of the junction left unmatched. The CDR3 is 11 residues long. CDR1 and CDR2 (germline): GTSNPN, SVGIG (reference sequence). This sample is drawn from a study of OX40 agonist ivuxolimab in advanced cancers. The table came from immunoSEQ multiplex PCR; TCRdb's copy has only in-frame clones and leaves some out. Among about 62,000 clones listed, 79% were seen once. The V gene is TRBV30, the J gene TRBJ2-1; 7 nucleotides align to TRBD1. The source is an adult with an advanced solid tumor such as melanoma, head and neck, liver or kidney cancer. Material: CD4+ or CD8+ T cells sorted from blood, obtained in a trial of the OX40 agonist ivuxolimab. The CDR3 DNA reads TGTGCCTGGGGAAGGGACAGTAGGCAGTTCTTC. Its protein is CAWGRDSRQFF. Together with reference TRBV30 and TRBJ2-1, the CDR3 gives the full variable domain: SQTIHQWPATLVQPVGSPLSLECTVEGTSNPNLYWYRQAAGRGLQLLFYSVGIGQISSEVPQNLSASRPQDRQFILSSKKLLLSDSGFYLCAWGRDSRQFFGPGTRLTVL.